This T cell receptor (beta chain) was captured by sequencing in a study of cytomegalovirus exposure and HLA in healthy donors. This PCR relied on a set of 60 Vbeta primers and 13 Jbeta primers. Profiled with immunoSEQ multiplex PCR; TCRdb holds only in-frame clones, not every one. The sample lists about 150,000 clones; about four fifths were seen once. Per germline, CDR1 SGHNT and CDR2 YYREEE (reference sequence). Unmatched junction bases numbered 8, after V lost 2 bases and J lost 4 bases. The CDR3 has 16 residues. The specimen was PBMCs. This chain uses TRBV5-4 with TRBJ2-1, with 8 bases aligning to TRBD2. This clonotype was obtained from a man younger than 35 in good health and CMV-seronegative. CDR3 protein: CASSFNSGVHYNEQFF. The CDR3 bases are TGTGCCAGCAGCTTTAATAGCGGGGTGCATTACAATGAGCAGTTCTTC.